These 27 T cell receptor beta chains originate from one sample sequenced in a study of blood T cell repertoires in COVID-19. The method was immunoSEQ multiplex PCR; TCRdb's version includes in-frame clones alone and lacks a portion of them. The sample carries approximately 300,000 clones, roughly 91% recorded once. The sequencing input was peripheral blood. The source of these receptors is a middle-aged man with active or convalescent COVID-19.

This chain joins TRBV5-1 and TRBJ2-5; TRBD1 is a possible D gene (6 bases). This CDR3 region has 15 residues. Trimming removed 7 bases from V and 5 bases from J, with 21 bases in between. CDR1 is SGHRS and CDR2 is YFSETQ in the germline V gene. The CDR3 region is CASCRDTIYVETQYF. DNA of the CDR3: TGCGCCAGCTGCCGGGACACGATTTATGTGGAGACCCAGTACTTC.

The chain has TRBV6-6 and TRBJ1-2; 8 bases fit TRBD1. Germline V gene data show CDR1 as MNHNY and CDR2 as SVGAGI (reference sequence). The CDR3 totals 15 residues. The V segment lost 2 bases and the J segment 4 bases; nucleotides outside the gene matches: 6. CDR3 nucleotide sequence: TGTGCCAGCAGTTACGGGGGAGGACAGGGCTATGGCTACACCTTC. It yields the protein CASSYGGGQGYGYTF.

To note about this clone: Other DNA sequences in the sample encode the same CDR3. The genes are TRBV20-1 and TRBJ2-3, with 7 bases that match TRBD1. Germline V lookup: CDR1 DFQATT, CDR2 SNEGSKA (reference sequence). The CDR3 sequence is 11 residues long. V shed 6 bases, J shed 5 bases, and the junction held 2 bases outside the gene matches. The CDR3 DNA reads as TGCAGTGCAAACAGGGGAGATACGCAGTATTTT. As protein: CSANRGDTQYF.

Here the CDR3 reads CASRFRVQTDTQYF. In DNA form, the CDR3 reads TGTGCCAGCAGGTTCAGGGTTCAGACAGATACGCAGTATTTT. This chain uses TRBV28 with TRBJ2-3; maybe TRBD1 (5 bases). Trimming pared 6 bases from V and 3 bases from J, leaving 13 bases between. Germline CDR1 MDHEN, CDR2 SYDVKM. CDR3 length: 14 residues.

The gene calls are TRBV29-1 and TRBJ2-1; 7 bases agree with TRBD1. Germline V gives CDR1 SQVTM, CDR2 ANQGSEA. The CDR3 has 12 amino acids. The CDR3 reads CSTGASYNEQFF. For the CDR3, the DNA is TGCAGTACAGGGGCCTCCTACAATGAGCAGTTCTTC.

The count of this clone is one. The chain uses TRBV11-3 and TRBJ1-1; the match to TRBD1 covers 9 bases. There are 15 residues in the CDR3. The V gene end was trimmed by 0 bases and the J gene end by 4 bases; junction bases not matched to a gene: 3. Per the germline V gene, CDR1 is SGHNT and CDR2 is YENEEA. As DNA, the CDR3 is TGTGCCAGCAGCTTAGACTCGGGACAGGGCACTGAAGCTTTCTTT. Amino acid sequence: CASSLDSGQGTEAFF.

The chain employs TRBV5-1 and TRBJ1-1, with 9 bases identical to TRBD1. CDR3 size: 15 residues. J gave up 3 bases and V 0 bases, and 3 bases lay outside the gene matches. CDR1 SGHRS and CDR2 YFSETQ come from the germline V gene. CDR3 amino acids: CASSLGRTGDTEAFF. CDR3 in DNA: TGCGCCAGCAGCTTGGGAAGGACAGGGGACACTGAAGCTTTCTTT. Full variable domain (remainder filled in from reference TRBV5-1 and TRBJ1-1): KAGVTQTPRYLIKTRGQQVTLSCSPISGHRSVSWYQQTPGQGLQFLFEYFSETQRNKGNFPGRFSGRQFSNSRSEMNVSTLELGDSALYLCASSLGRTGDTEAFFGQGTRLTVV.

The chain links TRBV13 to TRBJ2-7; 11 nucleotides line up with TRBD1. The CDR3 extends over 15 amino acids. J lost 4 bases, V lost 2 bases, and 4 bases had no gene match. Germline V gene sequence: CDR1 PRHDT, CDR2 FYEKMQ (reference sequence). CDR3 DNA: TGTGCCAGCAGCTTATGGACAGGGGGCAAGTACGAGCAGTACTTC. Amino acid sequence: CASSLWTGGKYEQYF.

The genes are TRBV5-4 and TRBJ1-5; D possibly corresponds to TRBD1 (5 bases). The CDR3 contains 14 residues. Trimming took off 1 base at V and 4 bases at J, with 9 bases between the two ends. In germline, CDR1 is SGHNT, CDR2 YYREEE (reference sequence). CDR3 coding DNA: TGTGCCAGCAGCTTGACAGGAACGAATCAGCCCCAGCATTTT. Translated: CASSLTGTNQPQHF.

The V and J genes are TRBV19 and TRBJ2-7; TRBD1 might be the D (6 bases). This CDR3 has 13 residues. Germline assignment: CDR1 LNHDA and CDR2 SQIVND (reference sequence). V was clipped by 8 bases and J by 1 base, with 12 bases between them. The CDR3 loop reads CASCQGSSYEQYF. As DNA, the CDR3 is TGTGCCAGTTGCCAGGGGTCTTCCTACGAGCAGTACTTC. Based on the CDR3 plus reference TRBV19 and TRBJ2-7, the full variable domain is DGGITQSPKYLFRKEGQNVTLSCEQNLNHDAMYWYRQDPGQGLRLIYYSQIVNDFQKGDIAEGYSVSREKKESFPLTVTSAQKNPTAFYLCASCQGSSYEQYFGPGTRLTVT.

Details on this clone: At one end, the junction sequence differs from germline, possibly due to a read error. The V and J genes are TRBV15 and TRBJ1-3, with 7 bases identical to TRBD1. Germline V CDR1 and CDR2: LNHNV, YYDKDF (reference sequence). The CDR3 sequence is 17 residues long. The CDR3 DNA follows: TGTGCCGCCAGGTCACTACGGACAGGCCACTCTGGAAACACCATATATTTT. Translated: CAARSLRTGHSGNTIYF.

J is TRBJ1-1 and V is TRBV10-3; TRBD1 is a possible D gene (5 bases). The germline CDR1 and CDR2 sequences are ENHRY and SYGVKD. The CDR3 has 14 residues. The V end was cut by 4 bases, the J end by 5 bases, with 14 bases between. The CDR3 nucleotides read TGTGCCATCAGTGCCACAGGAAAGGGGACTGAAGCTTTCTTT. Protein sequence: CAISATGKGTEAFF.

The rearrangement uses TRBV19 and TRBJ2-5; TRBD1 agrees at 7 bases. Germline assignment: CDR1 LNHDA and CDR2 SQIVND (reference sequence). CDR3 length: 14 residues. The V segment lost 4 bases and the J segment 5 bases; nucleotides outside the gene matches: 7. The CDR3 here is CASSTNRGRETQYF. Written as DNA, the CDR3 is TGTGCCAGTAGTACCAACAGGGGCCGGGAGACCCAGTACTTC. Filled out from reference TRBV19 and TRBJ2-5, the complete variable domain reads DGGITQSPKYLFRKEGQNVTLSCEQNLNHDAMYWYRQDPGQGLRLIYYSQIVNDFQKGDIAEGYSVSREKKESFPLTVTSAQKNPTAFYLCASSTNRGRETQYFGPGTRLLVL.

V gene TRBV7-2 combines with J gene TRBJ2-6; TRBD1 matches 9 bases. This CDR3 spans 19 amino acids. CDR1 is SGHTA, CDR2 FQGNSA, per germline. With V trimmed by 4 bases and J by 0 bases, 10 bases remained unmatched. The CDR3 region has the DNA TGTGCCAGCAGCTCCGATCCGGGACAGGGCTTCTCTGGGGCCAACGTCCTGACTTTC. Translating gives CASSSDPGQGFSGANVLTF. The full variable domain, with the rest looked up from reference TRBV7-2 and TRBJ2-6, is GAGVSQSPSNKVTEKGKDVELRCDPISGHTALYWYRQSLGQGLEFLIYFQGNSAPDKSGLPSDRFSAERTGGSVSTLTIQRTQQEDSAVYLCASSSDPGQGFSGANVLTFGAGSRLTVL.

The rearrangement uses TRBV7-9 and TRBJ2-7; weak D call: TRBD1 (6 bases). The germline V gene has CDR1 SEHNR and CDR2 FQNEAQ (reference sequence). The CDR3 runs to 14 residues. The germline V and J ends were trimmed by 1 base and 2 bases, with 9 bases remaining between them. The CDR3 coding sequence is TGTGCCAGCAGCTTAGAAGGGGGTCCCTACGAGCAGTACTTC. Amino acids: CASSLEGGPYEQYF.

The V and J genes are TRBV12-3 or TRBV12-4 and TRBJ2-7, with 7 bases aligning to TRBD1. The CDR3 covers 12 residues. The trim removed 7 bases at V and 6 bases at J, leaving 6 bases unmatched. Here the CDR3 DNA reads TGTGCCAGCACCCCCGGGACAGCCGAGCAGTACTTC. This sequence encodes CASTPGTAEQYF.

The chain joins TRBV12-3 or TRBV12-4 to TRBJ1-4, with TRBD1 matching over 7 bases. The CDR3 extends over 13 amino acids. The junction had 0 bases not matched to a gene; V was cut back by 3 bases and J by 5 bases. The CDR3 here is CASSFRGNEKLFF. The CDR3 region has the DNA TGTGCCAGCAGTTTCAGGGGGAATGAAAAACTGTTTTTT.

This clone was counted a few times. This rearrangement joins TRBV4-2 to TRBJ1-2; 9 bases line up with TRBD1. The CDR3 runs 15 residues. CDR1 is LGHNA and CDR2 is YNFKEQ in the germline V gene. V was pared by 6 bases and J by 5 bases, with 10 bases of the junction left unmatched. This CDR3 reads CASSRDTGTGYGYTF. The CDR3, as DNA: TGTGCCAGCAGTCGAGACACCGGGACAGGGTATGGCTACACCTTC.

The chain recombines TRBV7-9 with TRBJ1-6, with D unresolved. V was clipped by 5 bases and J by 9 bases, with 11 bases between them. CDR3 length: 13 amino acids. CDR1 and CDR2 (germline): SEHNR, FQNEAQ (reference sequence). Here the CDR3 DNA reads TGTGCCAGCAGCCTCCCGGGTAGTTCACCCCTCCACTTT. Protein product: CASSLPGSSPLHF.

Concerning this clone: This same CDR3 is encoded by further DNA sequences in the sample. V and J are TRBV28 and TRBJ1-5; 7 bases match TRBD1. There are 13 residues in the CDR3. Looked up from germline, CDR1 is MDHEN and CDR2 is SYDVKM. The V and J ends lost 6 bases and 7 bases, in that order; junction bases with no gene match: 6. The chain's CDR3 is CASRRQGGQPQHF. The CDR3 nucleotides read TGTGCCAGCAGAAGACAGGGAGGACAGCCCCAGCATTTT.

The J gene is TRBJ1-1, the V gene TRBV27; TRBD1 is a possible D gene (5 bases). The V gene's germline CDR1 is MNHEY and CDR2 SMNVEV (reference sequence). V lost 3 bases and J 8 bases, leaving 13 bases between the germline ends. The CDR3 consists of 13 residues. CDR3 sequence (DNA): TGTGCCAGCAGTTTCAGGGCTAACGCGGAAGCTTTCTTT. Residues: CASSFRANAEAFF.

The chain employs TRBV9 and TRBJ1-3; no definite D call. This CDR3 is built from 14 residues. The V end lost 3 bases, the J end lost 2 bases, and 9 bases lay between the germline ends. Germline values: CDR1 SGDLS, CDR2 YYNGEE. The DNA of the CDR3 is TGTGCCAGCAGCGAAACTTCGGCTGGAAACACCATATATTTT. This codes for CASSETSAGNTIYF.

The chain combines TRBV29-1 with TRBJ1-1; D perhaps matches TRBD1 (5 bases). In germline, CDR1 is SQVTM, CDR2 ANQGSEA. The CDR3 length is 13 residues. V shed 7 bases and J shed 5 bases, with 17 bases lying between them. The CDR3 coding sequence is TGCAGCGCCCGCAGGGAGGAAGAAACTGAAGCTTTCTTT. Residues: CSARREEETEAFF.

This chain links TRBV5-1 with TRBJ1-4; unclear D gene. The CDR3 has 13 amino acids. V was cut by 3 bases and J by 2 bases, with 5 bases left in between. In germline, CDR1 is SGHRS, CDR2 YFSETQ. The CDR3, as DNA: TGCGCCAGCAGCTCCCGGACTAATGAAAAACTGTTTTTT. Protein: CASSSRTNEKLFF. Complete variable domain (other parts from reference TRBV5-1 and TRBJ1-4): KAGVTQTPRYLIKTRGQQVTLSCSPISGHRSVSWYQQTPGQGLQFLFEYFSETQRNKGNFPGRFSGRQFSNSRSEMNVSTLELGDSALYLCASSSRTNEKLFFGSGTQLSVL.

CDR3 sequence (DNA): TGTGCCAGTAGTCTGGGGCTGAGCTCCTACAATGAGCAGTTCTTC. This gives the protein CASSLGLSSYNEQFF. The chain recombines TRBV19 with TRBJ2-1; tentatively, D is TRBD1 (5 bases). Per the germline V gene, CDR1 is LNHDA and CDR2 is SQIVND (reference sequence). V was cut by 5 bases and J by 0 bases, with 11 bases left in between. CDR3 length equals 15 residues. Filled out from reference TRBV19 and TRBJ2-1, the complete variable domain reads DGGITQSPKYLFRKEGQNVTLSCEQNLNHDAMYWYRQDPGQGLRLIYYSQIVNDFQKGDIAEGYSVSREKKESFPLTVTSAQKNPTAFYLCASSLGLSSYNEQFFGPGTRLTVL.

V gene TRBV5-1 combines with J gene TRBJ1-2; possible D gene TRBD1, 6 bases. The ends were cut back, 3 bases at V and 4 bases at J, with 16 bases in the middle. This CDR3 contains 15 residues. From germline, CDR1 is SGHRS and CDR2 YFSETQ. The CDR3 sequence: CASSSGTFPAYGYTF. The CDR3 bases are TGCGCCAGCAGCTCCGGGACATTCCCTGCCTATGGCTACACCTTC.

The V gene is TRBV7-9, the J gene TRBJ2-3; D gene ambiguous. Germline assignment: CDR1 SEHNR and CDR2 FQNEAQ (reference sequence). Trimming left V 5 bases short and J 0 bases short, with 12 bases between. This CDR3 spans 15 amino acids. The DNA of the CDR3 is TGTGCCAGCAGCCCGGTGCTCGCTAGCACAGATACGCAGTATTTT. As protein: CASSPVLASTDTQYF. The full variable domain, rest sourced from reference TRBV7-9 and TRBJ2-3, is DTGVSQNPRHKITKRGQNVTFRCDPISEHNRLYWYRQTLGQGPEFLTYFQNEAQLEKSRLLSDRFSAERPKGSFSTLEIQRTEQGDSAMYLCASSPVLASTDTQYFGPGTRLTVL.